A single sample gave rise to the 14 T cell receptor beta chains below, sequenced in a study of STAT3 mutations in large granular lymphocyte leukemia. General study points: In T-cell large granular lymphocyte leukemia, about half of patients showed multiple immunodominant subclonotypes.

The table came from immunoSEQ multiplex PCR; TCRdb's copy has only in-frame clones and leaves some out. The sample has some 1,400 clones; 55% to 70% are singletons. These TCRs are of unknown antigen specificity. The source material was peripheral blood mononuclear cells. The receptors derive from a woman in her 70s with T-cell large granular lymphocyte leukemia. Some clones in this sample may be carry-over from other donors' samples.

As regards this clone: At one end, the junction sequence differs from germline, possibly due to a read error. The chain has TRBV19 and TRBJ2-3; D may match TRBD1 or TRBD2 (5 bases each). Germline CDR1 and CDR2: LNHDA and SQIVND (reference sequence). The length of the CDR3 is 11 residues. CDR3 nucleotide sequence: TGTGCCAGTAGTACCTTCCGGGACCCCGCTTTT. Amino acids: CASSTFRDPAF.

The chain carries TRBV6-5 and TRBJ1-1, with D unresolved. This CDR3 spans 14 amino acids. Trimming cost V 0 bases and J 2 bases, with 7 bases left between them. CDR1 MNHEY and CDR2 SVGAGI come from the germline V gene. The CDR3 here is CASSYSESNTEAFF. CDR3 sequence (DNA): TGTGCCAGCAGTTACTCGGAATCTAACACTGAAGCTTTCTTT.

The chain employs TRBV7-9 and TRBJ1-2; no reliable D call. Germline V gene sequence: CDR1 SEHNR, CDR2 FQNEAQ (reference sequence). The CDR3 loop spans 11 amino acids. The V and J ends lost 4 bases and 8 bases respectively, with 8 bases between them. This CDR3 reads CASSWAEGYTF. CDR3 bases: TGTGCCAGCAGCTGGGCGGAGGGCTACACCTTC.

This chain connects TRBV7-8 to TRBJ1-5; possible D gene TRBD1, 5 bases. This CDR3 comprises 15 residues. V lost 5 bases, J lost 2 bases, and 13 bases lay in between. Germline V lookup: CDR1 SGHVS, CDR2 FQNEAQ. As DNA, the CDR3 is TGTGCCAGCAGCGTCTGGGGAGGGGGCAATCAGCCCCAGCATTTT. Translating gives CASSVWGGGNQPQHF.

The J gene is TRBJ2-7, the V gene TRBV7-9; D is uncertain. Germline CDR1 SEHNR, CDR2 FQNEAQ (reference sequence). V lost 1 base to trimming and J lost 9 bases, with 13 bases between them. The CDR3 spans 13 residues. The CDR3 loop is CASSLDPWRRQYF. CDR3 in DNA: TGTGCCAGCAGCTTAGACCCGTGGCGACGGCAGTACTTC.

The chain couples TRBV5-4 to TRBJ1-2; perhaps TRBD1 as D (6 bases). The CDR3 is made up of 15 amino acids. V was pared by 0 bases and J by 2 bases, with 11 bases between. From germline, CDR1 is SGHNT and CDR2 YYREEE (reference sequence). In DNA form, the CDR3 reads TGTGCCAGCAGCTTGGGTCCAGGGGCCAACTATGGCTACACCTTC. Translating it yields CASSLGPGANYGYTF.

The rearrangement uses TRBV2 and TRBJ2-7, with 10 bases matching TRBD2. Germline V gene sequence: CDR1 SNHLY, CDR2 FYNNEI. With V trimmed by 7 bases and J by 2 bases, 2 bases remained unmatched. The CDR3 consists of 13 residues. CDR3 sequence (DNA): TGTGCCAGCAAGCGGGAGGGCCCCTACGAGCAGTACTTC. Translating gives CASKREGPYEQYF.

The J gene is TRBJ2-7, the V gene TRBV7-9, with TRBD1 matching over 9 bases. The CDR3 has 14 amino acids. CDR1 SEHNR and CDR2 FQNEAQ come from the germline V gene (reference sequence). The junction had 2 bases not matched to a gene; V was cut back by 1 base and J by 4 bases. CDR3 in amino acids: CASSLDRGQYEQYF. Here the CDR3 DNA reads TGTGCCAGCAGCTTAGACAGGGGGCAGTACGAGCAGTACTTC.

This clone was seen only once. The CDR3 DNA follows: TGTGCCAGCAGTGCGGGACAGTATAACTATGGCTACACCTTC. Protein: CASSAGQYNYGYTF. The rearrangement uses TRBV25-1 and TRBJ1-2; TRBD1 aligns across 7 bases. From germline, CDR1 is MGHDK and CDR2 SYGVNS. Losses at the gene ends were 4 bases for V and 1 base for J; bases not matched to a gene: 3. The CDR3 runs to 14 residues.

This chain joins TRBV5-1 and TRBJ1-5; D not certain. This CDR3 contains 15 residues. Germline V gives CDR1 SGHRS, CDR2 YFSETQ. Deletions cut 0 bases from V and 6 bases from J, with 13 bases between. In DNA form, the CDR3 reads TGCGCCAGCAGCTTGGGGACCACGGAGGGTCAGCCCCAGCATTTT. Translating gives CASSLGTTEGQPQHF. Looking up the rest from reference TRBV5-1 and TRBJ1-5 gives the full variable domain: KAGVTQTPRYLIKTRGQQVTLSCSPISGHRSVSWYQQTPGQGLQFLFEYFSETQRNKGNFPGRFSGRQFSNSRSEMNVSTLELGDSALYLCASSLGTTEGQPQHFGDGTRLSIL.

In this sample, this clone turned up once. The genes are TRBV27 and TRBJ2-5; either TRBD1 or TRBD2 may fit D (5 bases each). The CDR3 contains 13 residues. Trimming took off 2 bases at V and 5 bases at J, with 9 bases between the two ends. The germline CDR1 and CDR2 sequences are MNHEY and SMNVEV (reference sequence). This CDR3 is CASSLTREETQYF. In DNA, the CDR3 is TGTGCCAGCAGTTTAACCAGGGAGGAGACCCAGTACTTC.

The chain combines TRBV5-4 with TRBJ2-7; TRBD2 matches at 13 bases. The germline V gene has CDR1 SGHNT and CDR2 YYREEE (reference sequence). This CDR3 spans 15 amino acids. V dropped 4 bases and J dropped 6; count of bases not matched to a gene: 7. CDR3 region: CASSRGLAGESEQYF. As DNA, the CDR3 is TGTGCCAGCAGCCGTGGACTAGCGGGAGAAAGCGAGCAGTACTTC.

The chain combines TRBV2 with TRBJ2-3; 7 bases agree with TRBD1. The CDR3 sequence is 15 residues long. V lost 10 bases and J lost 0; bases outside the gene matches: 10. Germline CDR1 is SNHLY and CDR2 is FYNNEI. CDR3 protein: CAKYPGTESTDTQYF. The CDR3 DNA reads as TGTGCCAAATACCCTGGGACAGAAAGCACAGATACGCAGTATTTT. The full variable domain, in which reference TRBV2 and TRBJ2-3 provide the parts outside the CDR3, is EPEVTQTPSHQVTQMGQEVILRCVPISNHLYFYWYRQILGQKVEFLVSFYNNEISEKSEIFDDQFSVERPDGSNFTLKIRSTKLEDSAMYFCAKYPGTESTDTQYFGPGTRLTVL.

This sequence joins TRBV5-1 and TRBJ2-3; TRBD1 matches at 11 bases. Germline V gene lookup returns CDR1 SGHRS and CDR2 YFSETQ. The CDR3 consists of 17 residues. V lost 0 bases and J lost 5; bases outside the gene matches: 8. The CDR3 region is CASSLAIGQGAGDTQYF. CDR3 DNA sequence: TGCGCCAGCAGCTTGGCCATAGGACAGGGGGCCGGAGATACGCAGTATTTT.